Each of the 17 T cell receptor beta chains below was sequenced from the same sample in a study of CD8 T cells in ankylosing spondylitis. Their cognate antigens are unknown. TCRdb reprocessed the 5' RACE reads via MiXCR and lists one record per CDR3 protein. The sample yields more than 600,000 distinct CDR3 sequences, 15% to 20% seen once. Study outcomes and limitations: What seemed typical of ankylosing spondylitis blood was a TCR beta motif built from fewer than ten highly homologous variants.

Sequenced sample: blood, either unsorted or a sorted T cell fraction (not recorded which). These receptors all stem from a male donor with ankylosing spondylitis.

This clonotype showed up just a few times. The V call is TRBV7-2, the J call TRBJ2-5; weak D call: TRBD2 (6 bases). CDR1 and CDR2 from the germline V gene are SGHTA and FQGNSA. Trimming took 5 bases from V and 4 from J, leaving 17 bases between them. This CDR3 has 15 amino acids. The CDR3 sequence is CASSRAPSSAETQYF. CDR3 DNA: TGTGCCAGCAGCCGAGCCCCTTCTAGCGCAGAGACCCAGTACTTC.

This clonotype was detected only once. The chain combines TRBV7-9 with TRBJ2-7; D perhaps matches TRBD2 (5 bases). V was pared by 5 bases and J by 3 bases, with 23 bases between. The germline gives CDR1 SEHNR, CDR2 FQNEAQ (reference sequence). CDR3 length: 17 residues. In DNA, the CDR3 is TGTGCCAGCAGCCACGCTCCCGGGGATCCCTCCTACTACGAGCAGTACTTC. Protein: CASSHAPGDPSYYEQYF.

This clonotype came up a few times. The genes are TRBV12-3 or TRBV12-4 and TRBJ1-2, with 7 nucleotides matching TRBD1. With 5 bases clipped from V and 4 bases from J, the junction kept 4 bases outside the gene matches. The length of the CDR3 is 13 residues. CDR3 sequence (DNA): TGTGCCAGCAGTATGACAGGGTTCTATGGCTACACCTTC. Its translation is CASSMTGFYGYTF.

J is TRBJ1-4 and V is TRBV5-1; possibly TRBD1 for D (6 bases). V lost 0 bases to trimming and J lost 8 bases, with 17 bases between them. This CDR3 has 16 amino acids. The germline V gene has CDR1 SGHRS and CDR2 YFSETQ. In DNA form, the CDR3 reads TGCGCCAGCAGCTTGGTTATGTGGACCGGGGGCGAAAAACTGTTTTTT. This translates into CASSLVMWTGGEKLFF.

The rearrangement joins TRBV12-3 or TRBV12-4 to TRBJ2-5; a weak D match, TRBD1 (5 bases). The CDR3 has 16 residues. The ends were cut back, 6 bases at V and 2 bases at J, with 19 bases in the middle. CDR3 in amino acids: CASSPTLGDRQETQYF. The CDR3 nucleotides are TGTGCCAGCAGCCCCACCCTAGGGGATAGACAAGAGACCCAGTACTTC.

This clonotype has more than one count but fewer than ten. The V gene is TRBV28, the J gene TRBJ2-1, with D perhaps matching TRBD1 or TRBD2 (5 bases each). The germline V gene encodes CDR1 MDHEN and CDR2 SYDVKM. V lost 7 bases, J lost 7 bases, and 20 bases lay in between. The CDR3 spans 15 residues. CDR3 sequence: CASTLTREHPNEQFF. The CDR3 region has the DNA TGTGCCAGCACCCTAACCAGGGAGCACCCTAATGAGCAGTTCTTC.

This clonotype occurred a few times. The rearrangement uses TRBV20-1 and TRBJ2-5; D possibly uses TRBD1 or TRBD2 (5 bases each). The germline V gene encodes CDR1 DFQATT and CDR2 SNEGSKA (reference sequence). There are 14 residues in the CDR3. Trimming took off 3 bases at V and 8 bases at J, with 19 bases between the two ends. The CDR3, as DNA: TGCAGTGCTAGGAATAGGGCAGGGACGGAAACCCAGTACTTC. Translation gives CSARNRAGTETQYF.

The genes are TRBV7-9 and TRBJ2-5; D is perhaps TRBD1 (5 bases). The V gene lost 0 bases and the J gene lost 2 bases, with 10 bases spanning the gap. The CDR3 spans 15 residues. Germline assignment: CDR1 SEHNR and CDR2 FQNEAQ (reference sequence). CDR3 residues: CASSLALTAQETQYF. For the CDR3, the DNA is TGTGCCAGCAGCTTAGCGCTGACAGCGCAAGAGACCCAGTACTTC. Using reference TRBV7-9 and TRBJ2-5 for the parts outside the CDR3, the full variable domain is DTGVSQNPRHKITKRGQNVTFRCDPISEHNRLYWYRQTLGQGPEFLTYFQNEAQLEKSRLLSDRFSAERPKGSFSTLEIQRTEQGDSAMYLCASSLALTAQETQYFGPGTRLLVL.

There are a few counts of this clonotype. The rearrangement uses TRBV7-3 and TRBJ2-1; a weak D match, TRBD2 (5 bases). Germline assignment: CDR1 SGHTA and CDR2 FQGTGA. CDR3 size: 15 residues. Trimming stripped 2 bases from V and 5 bases from J, with 13 bases between. The CDR3: CASSLRGQKDNEQFF. The CDR3, as DNA: TGTGCCAGCAGCTTACGAGGGCAGAAAGACAATGAGCAGTTCTTC.

This chain links TRBV10-3 with TRBJ1-2; unclear D gene. CDR3 length: 13 residues. Germline loops: CDR1 ENHRY, CDR2 SYGVKD. Trimming cost V 2 bases and J 4 bases, with 8 bases left between them. CDR3 bases: TGTGCCATCAGTGAGGGCAGAAGCTATGGCTACACCTTC. Its translation: CAISEGRSYGYTF.

The chain has TRBV12-3 or TRBV12-4 and TRBJ1-5, with no clear D. Trimming took off 7 bases at V and 3 bases at J, with 16 bases between the two ends. The CDR3 contains 15 residues. CDR3 protein: CASTLYGRNNQPQHF. The CDR3 DNA reads as TGTGCCAGCACGCTGTATGGACGGAACAATCAGCCCCAGCATTTT.

This clonotype was seen a few times. The rearrangement joins TRBV29-1 to TRBJ1-3; D unresolved. Trimming removed 3 bases from V and 5 bases from J, with 5 bases in between. In germline, CDR1 is SQVTM, CDR2 ANQGSEA. The CDR3 has 11 amino acids. The CDR3 region is CSVDFRNTIYF. CDR3 DNA sequence: TGCAGCGTTGATTTTAGAAACACCATATATTTT. Together with reference TRBV29-1 and TRBJ1-3, the CDR3 gives the full variable domain: SAVISQKPSRDICQRGTSLTIQCQVDSQVTMMFWYRQQPGQSLTLIATANQGSEATYESGFVIDKFPISRPNLTFSTLTVSNMSPEDSSIYLCSVDFRNTIYFGEGSWLTVV.

The chain couples TRBV5-6 to TRBJ2-3, with D perhaps being TRBD1 or TRBD2 (5 bases each). The length of the CDR3 is 17 residues. Germline CDR1 reads SGHDT; CDR2 reads YYEEEE. Trimming pared 2 bases from V and 1 base from J, leaving 17 bases between. Here the CDR3 DNA reads TGTGCCAGCAGCTTACGGGCTCGGGACGGACGCACAGATACGCAGTATTTT. It specifies CASSLRARDGRTDTQYF.

The J gene is TRBJ1-1, the V gene TRBV21-1. TRBV21-1 is a listed pseudogene. This CDR3 has 16 amino acids. The CDR3 region is CASSKVKEGRYTEAFF. The CDR3 bases are TGTGCCAGCAGCAAGGTTAAGGAGGGGAGATATACTGAAGCTTTCTTT.

This chain uses TRBV28 with TRBJ2-3, with 9 positions matching TRBD1. This CDR3 has 20 residues. The V and J ends lost 4 bases and 0 bases, in that order; junction bases with no gene match: 17. Germline CDR1 MDHEN, CDR2 SYDVKM. The CDR3 nucleotides read TGTGCCAGCAGTTCCGAAAAGCCGGGACAGGGTGTACGAAGCACAGATACGCAGTATTTT. Protein product: CASSSEKPGQGVRSTDTQYF.

This clonotype was observed a handful of times. The gene calls are TRBV7-2 and TRBJ2-5; 10 bases fit TRBD1. V was clipped by 5 bases and J by 2 bases; unmatched bases: 2. The V gene's germline CDR1 is SGHTA and CDR2 FQGNSA. The CDR3 totals 14 residues. Here the CDR3 reads CASSKDRGQETQYF. For the CDR3, the DNA is TGTGCCAGCAGCAAGGACAGGGGGCAAGAGACCCAGTACTTC.

This clonotype occurred a few times. The DNA for the CDR3 is TGTGCCACGAACCCGGGACTTAACACAGATACGCAGTATTTT. Residues: CATNPGLNTDTQYF. The rearrangement joins TRBV7-9 to TRBJ2-3, with D maybe TRBD2 (6 bases). V was cut by 10 bases and J by 2 bases, with 16 bases left in between. The CDR3 consists of 14 residues. CDR1 is SEHNR and CDR2 is FQNEAQ in the germline V gene (reference sequence).